One sample yielded the 27 T cell receptor beta chains listed below, sequenced in a study of vaccination effects on CD4 cells after COVID-19. Their specific antigens are unknown. Only in-frame clones appear in the TCRdb table, and some are missing; sequencing was by immunoSEQ multiplex PCR. Of just over 20,000 clones in the sample, approximately 70% were seen once. Sequencing was preceded by expansion of antigen-specific CD4+ T cells with viral peptide pools in the ViraFEST assay. Culture proceeded for about ten days, and CD4+ T cells were then isolated. The specimen was CD4+ T cells from PBMCs cultured with HCoV-229E spike peptides, collected before COVID-19 vaccination. All receptors derive from a human donor who received a COVID-19 vaccine.

This clone has only a few counts. The chain employs TRBV7-6 and TRBJ2-1; D might be TRBD2 (6 bases). Trimming removed 2 bases at V and 8 bases at J, with 22 bases between. CDR1 is SGHVS, CDR2 FNYEAQ, per germline. The length of the CDR3 is 17 residues. CDR3: CASSLPPSSSAGDEQFF. For the CDR3, the DNA is TGTGCCAGCAGCTTACCCCCGTCGTCTAGCGCGGGCGATGAGCAGTTCTTC.

The CDR3 nucleotides are TGCGCCAGCAAACTAGCGGGAGGGCCCAGGATCGGTGAGCAGTTCTTC. This gives the protein CASKLAGGPRIGEQFF. V and J are TRBV5-1 and TRBJ2-1; 13 bases map to TRBD2. Germline V gene lookup returns CDR1 SGHRS and CDR2 YFSETQ. The V and J ends lost 6 bases and 9 bases, in that order; junction bases with no gene match: 12. This CDR3 spans 16 amino acids.

In this sample, this clone turned up a few times. V usage is TRBV7-2 and J usage is TRBJ1-6, with TRBD1 matching 7 bases. Germline CDR1 reads SGHTA; CDR2 reads FQGNSA. This CDR3 contains 15 residues. Unmatched junction bases numbered 6, after V lost 1 base and J lost 9 bases. As DNA, the CDR3 is TGTGCCAGCAGCTTAGGACAGGGTCCGGGTTCACCCCTCCACTTT. Its translation is CASSLGQGPGSPLHF.

The chain recombines TRBV5-1 with TRBJ2-5; D remains unclear. Per the germline V gene, CDR1 is SGHRS and CDR2 is YFSETQ. Trimming shortened V by 0 bases and J by 4 bases, and 25 bases separated the two germline ends. The CDR3 is made up of 19 amino acids. In DNA, the CDR3 is TGCGCCAGCAGCTTGGCCGTCGACTTTTGGTACAGCTCGGGAGAGACCCAGTACTTC. As protein: CASSLAVDFWYSSGETQYF.

J is TRBJ2-1 and V is TRBV19; either TRBD1 or TRBD2 may fit D (5 bases each). The V gene's germline CDR1 is LNHDA and CDR2 SQIVND (reference sequence). The CDR3 loop spans 15 amino acids. With 9 bases removed from V and 6 bases from J, the gap between germline ends came to 21 bases. CDR3 sequence: CASHSWGPEINEQFF. CDR3 DNA sequence: TGTGCCAGCCACTCCTGGGGACCCGAAATCAATGAGCAGTTCTTC.

This chain joins TRBV25-1 and TRBJ2-5; D not certain. Germline assignment: CDR1 MGHDK and CDR2 SYGVNS. Trimming pared 1 base from V and 1 base from J, leaving 10 bases between. There are 15 residues in the CDR3. The CDR3 DNA follows: TGTGCCAGCAGTGAATTCGGACGCCTCCAAGAGACCCAGTACTTC. Protein: CASSEFGRLQETQYF.

This clone was seen more than once but under ten times. The chain links TRBV12-3 or TRBV12-4 to TRBJ2-5; D is unclear. The CDR3 extends over 13 amino acids. V lost 6 bases and J 4 bases, leaving 12 bases between the germline ends. CDR3 loop: CASSHLMGETQYF. The CDR3 DNA is TGTGCCAGCAGCCACCTCATGGGAGAGACCCAGTACTTC.

This chain links TRBV3-1 (or the pseudogene TRBV3-2) with TRBJ1-1, with D possibly matching TRBD1 (5 bases). Per the germline V gene, CDR1 is LGHDT and CDR2 is YNNKEL (reference sequence). CDR3 length equals 14 residues. V lost 4 bases, J lost 6 bases, and 15 bases lay in between. The CDR3 region has the DNA TGTGCCAGCAGCCGGATCCGGGGGTTCGCTGAAGCTTTCTTT. The encoded protein is CASSRIRGFAEAFF.

This sequence joins TRBV10-3 and TRBJ1-1, with D possibly matching TRBD1 (5 bases). The CDR3 consists of 13 residues. Between the trimmed V and J ends, which lost 7 bases and 0 bases, there was a span of 9 bases. Germline V CDR1 and CDR2: ENHRY, SYGVKD. CDR3 in DNA: TGTGCCATCACGACAGACATGAACACTGAAGCTTTCTTT. Translation: CAITTDMNTEAFF.

By sample fraction, this clone is medium-sized (0.01 to 0.1%). V is TRBV7-2 and J is TRBJ2-7; TRBD2 matches 11 bases. Germline lookup yields CDR1 SGHTA and CDR2 FQGNSA. Trimming at V came to 4 bases and at J to 5 bases, leaving 4 bases not matched to a gene. The CDR3 is 14 amino acids. The CDR3 reads CASSYSGRAHEQYF. The CDR3 bases are TGTGCCAGCAGCTATAGCGGGAGGGCCCACGAGCAGTACTTC. The full variable domain, with the rest looked up from reference TRBV7-2 and TRBJ2-7, is GAGVSQSPSNKVTEKGKDVELRCDPISGHTALYWYRQSLGQGLEFLIYFQGNSAPDKSGLPSDRFSAERTGGSVSTLTIQRTQQEDSAVYLCASSYSGRAHEQYFGPGTRLTVT.

This chain uses TRBV3-1 (or the pseudogene TRBV3-2) with TRBJ2-7; D is uncertain. Trimming shortened V by 4 bases and J by 0 bases, and 4 bases separated the two germline ends. The CDR3 extends over 12 amino acids. Germline loops: CDR1 LGHDT, CDR2 YNNKEL (reference sequence). The chain's CDR3 is CASSRVSYEQYF. The DNA for the CDR3 is TGTGCCAGCAGCCGGGTCTCCTACGAGCAGTACTTC.

This clone was detected only a few times. The rearrangement uses TRBV5-1 and TRBJ2-3; D call uncertain. V was shortened by 4 bases and J by 2 bases, with 11 bases between the two germline ends. The CDR3 length is 14 residues. Germline assignment: CDR1 SGHRS and CDR2 YFSETQ. The CDR3 nucleotides are TGCGCCAGCAGCACGGACGGAACCACAGATACGCAGTATTTT. This sequence encodes CASSTDGTTDTQYF. The complete variable domain, with remaining parts taken from reference TRBV5-1 and TRBJ2-3, reads KAGVTQTPRYLIKTRGQQVTLSCSPISGHRSVSWYQQTPGQGLQFLFEYFSETQRNKGNFPGRFSGRQFSNSRSEMNVSTLELGDSALYLCASSTDGTTDTQYFGPGTRLTVL.

This clone was found a few times. The chain couples TRBV5-1 to TRBJ1-6; D is undetermined. V lost 4 bases and J lost 7, with 9 bases in between. This CDR3 has 13 residues. Germline V lookup: CDR1 SGHRS, CDR2 YFSETQ. Written as DNA, the CDR3 is TGCGCCAGCAGCCTGAATGAGAATTCACCCCTCCACTTT. It yields the protein CASSLNENSPLHF.

The rearrangement joins TRBV14 to TRBJ2-5; TRBD1 agrees at 7 bases. Trimming at V came to 1 base and at J to 7 bases, leaving 6 bases not matched to a gene. The CDR3 runs to 14 residues. CDR1 SGHDN and CDR2 FVKESK come from the germline V gene. The CDR3 DNA follows: TGTGCCAGCAGCCAAGGGGGACAGAGAGGGACCCAGTACTTC. This codes for CASSQGGQRGTQYF.

This chain joins TRBV7-9 and TRBJ2-2; no clear D. Per germline, CDR1 SEHNR and CDR2 FQNEAQ (reference sequence). Trimming took 3 bases from V and 2 from J, leaving 10 bases between them. The CDR3 sequence is 15 residues long. The DNA of the CDR3 is TGTGCCAGCAGCTTCCGTACGGGCAACACCGGGGAGCTGTTTTTT. This encodes CASSFRTGNTGELFF.

The chain employs TRBV20-1 and TRBJ2-1, with D possibly TRBD1 on 6 matching bases. V was shortened by 5 bases and J by 7 bases, with 9 bases between the two germline ends. CDR3 length: 11 amino acids. CDR1 and CDR2 (germline): DFQATT, SNEGSKA (reference sequence). The CDR3 loop is CSAAQGNEQFF. The DNA of the CDR3 is TGCAGTGCTGCACAGGGTAATGAGCAGTTCTTC.

The chain is built from TRBV6-2 or TRBV6-3 and TRBJ1-3; TRBD1 agrees at 8 bases. The germline V gene has CDR1 MNHEY and CDR2 SVGEGT. V lost 5 bases to trimming and J lost 1 base; unmatched junction nucleotides: 4. The CDR3 totals 15 residues. In DNA form, the CDR3 reads TGTGCCAGCAGTAGACAGGGGATTTCTGGAAACACCATATATTTT. It yields the protein CASSRQGISGNTIYF.

The V gene is TRBV5-1, the J gene TRBJ1-5; TRBD1 is a possible D gene (6 bases). The CDR3 has 17 residues. Germline loops: CDR1 SGHRS, CDR2 YFSETQ. V shed 7 bases and J shed 1 base, with 21 bases lying between them. CDR3 protein: CASSIGGPSGSNQPQHF. For the CDR3, the DNA is TGCGCCAGCTCCATAGGGGGGCCCTCGGGGAGCAATCAGCCCCAGCATTTT.

This clone was seen just once. The chain recombines TRBV3-1 (or the pseudogene TRBV3-2) with TRBJ1-2; D gene unclear. The length of the CDR3 is 15 residues. Per germline, CDR1 LGHDT and CDR2 YNNKEL (reference sequence). Trimming removed 0 bases from V and 5 bases from J, with 13 bases in between. The CDR3 region has the DNA TGTGCCAGCAGCCAAGATCTCCAGGTACTTTATGGCTACACCTTC. This translates into CASSQDLQVLYGYTF.

This rearrangement joins TRBV5-6 to TRBJ1-4; D remains unclear. Between the trimmed V and J ends, which lost 0 bases and 5 bases, there was a span of 5 bases. Germline CDR1 is SGHDT and CDR2 is YYEEEE. CDR3 length: 13 residues. CDR3: CASSLEQNEKLFF. For the CDR3, the DNA is TGTGCCAGCAGCTTGGAACAGAATGAAAAACTGTTTTTT.

The rearrangement links TRBV5-1 to TRBJ2-1, with D possibly matching TRBD1 (6 bases). CDR1 and CDR2 (germline): SGHRS, YFSETQ. This CDR3 is built from 17 residues. V shed 1 base and J shed 8 bases, with 22 bases lying between them. CDR3 bases: TGCGCCAGCAGCTTGCTGACAGGCCTTAACCTAGCCCATGAGCAGTTCTTC. It yields the protein CASSLLTGLNLAHEQFF.

This chain links TRBV19 with TRBJ1-5; a weak D match, TRBD1 (6 bases). V was cut by 0 bases and J by 6 bases, with 15 bases left in between. This CDR3 has 16 residues. CDR1 and CDR2 from the germline V gene are LNHDA and SQIVND (reference sequence). The chain's CDR3 is CASSIEPGRGSQPQHF. The CDR3 coding sequence is TGTGCCAGTAGTATAGAACCCGGCAGGGGAAGTCAGCCCCAGCATTTT.

This clone is a singleton in its sample. CDR3 in amino acids: CASSFPARESEQYF. CDR3 in DNA: TGTGCCAGCAGTTTCCCCGCAAGGGAGAGCGAGCAGTACTTC. The chain is built from TRBV28 and TRBJ2-7; the D gene is possibly TRBD2 (5 bases). The V and J ends lost 3 bases and 6 bases respectively, with 15 bases between them. The CDR3 covers 14 residues. The germline V gene has CDR1 MDHEN and CDR2 SYDVKM.

This clone was observed a handful of times. The rearrangement joins TRBV5-5 to TRBJ1-3; D not resolved. The CDR3 extends over 16 amino acids. Per the germline V gene, CDR1 is SGHKS and CDR2 is YYEKEE (reference sequence). V lost 0 bases and J lost 0, with 10 bases in between. The chain's CDR3 is CASSLEEDYSGNTIYF. CDR3 coding DNA: TGTGCCAGCAGCTTGGAGGAGGATTACTCTGGAAACACCATATATTTT.

The table lists this clone with a few counts. The rearrangement uses TRBV30 and TRBJ2-2; 10 bases match TRBD1. The CDR3 is 18 residues long. Unmatched junction bases numbered 11, after V lost 2 bases and J lost 2 bases. The V gene's germline CDR1 is GTSNPN and CDR2 SVGIG (reference sequence). CDR3 DNA: TGTGCCTGGAGTCTCTCATTACGACAGGGGGCTAACACCGGGGAGCTGTTTTTT. This sequence encodes CAWSLSLRQGANTGELFF. The full variable domain, in which reference TRBV30 and TRBJ2-2 provide the parts outside the CDR3, is SQTIHQWPATLVQPVGSPLSLECTVEGTSNPNLYWYRQAAGRGLQLLFYSVGIGQISSEVPQNLSASRPQDRQFILSSKKLLLSDSGFYLCAWSLSLRQGANTGELFFGEGSRLTVL.

The rearrangement joins TRBV6-1 to TRBJ2-7, with D perhaps matching TRBD1 (6 bases). The V gene lost 3 bases and the J gene lost 7 bases, with 16 bases spanning the gap. Looked up from germline, CDR1 is MNHNS and CDR2 is SASEGT. This CDR3 is 14 amino acids long. The DNA for the CDR3 is TGTGCCAGCAGTGAGACAGGTAACCTACGAGAGCAGTACTTC. Translating gives CASSETGNLREQYF.

The V and J genes are TRBV29-1 and TRBJ1-3; tentatively, D is TRBD1 (5 bases). This CDR3 comprises 13 residues. Germline V gene sequence: CDR1 SQVTM, CDR2 ANQGSEA. With 2 bases removed from V and 3 bases from J, the gap between germline ends came to 8 bases. The CDR3 reads CSVESGSGNTIYF. DNA of the CDR3: TGCAGCGTTGAATCAGGGAGTGGAAACACCATATATTTT.